A single sample gave rise to the 27 T cell receptor beta chains below, sequenced in a study of blood T cell repertoires in COVID-19. The method was immunoSEQ multiplex PCR; TCRdb's version includes in-frame clones alone and lacks a portion of them. The table records about 160,000 clones, more than 75% of them present only once. The sample comprised peripheral blood. The receptors derive from a woman aged 60-75 years with COVID-19, enrolled during active disease.

The chain's CDR3 is CASSLGTIGNQPQHF. The CDR3, as DNA: TGCGCCAGCAGCTTGGGGACAATTGGCAATCAGCCCCAGCATTTT. The chain couples TRBV5-1 to TRBJ1-5; maybe TRBD1 (5 bases). With 0 bases removed from V and 2 bases from J, the gap between germline ends came to 9 bases. Germline CDR1 reads SGHRS; CDR2 reads YFSETQ. The CDR3 has 15 residues.

This clone was observed a single time. The rearrangement uses TRBV5-8 and TRBJ1-1; TRBD1 agrees at 9 bases. This CDR3 is built from 18 residues. CDR1 is SGHTS and CDR2 is YDEGEE in the germline V gene. J was trimmed by 0 bases and V by 4 bases; bases with no gene match: 13. The CDR3 here is CASSPNRGQLIMNTEAFF. CDR3 DNA sequence: TGTGCCAGCAGCCCTAACAGGGGGCAATTAATCATGAACACTGAAGCTTTCTTT.

The rearrangement joins TRBV5-6 to TRBJ1-1; D is uncertain. Between the trimmed V and J ends, which lost 2 bases and 7 bases, there was a span of 6 bases. The CDR3 has 11 amino acids. Germline assignment: CDR1 SGHDT and CDR2 YYEEEE. As DNA, the CDR3 is TGTGCCAGCAGCTTACGCGTTGAAGCTTTCTTT. It translates to CASSLRVEAFF.

This clone was observed a handful of times. In the same sample, other DNA sequences code for this CDR3. The chain recombines TRBV5-1 with TRBJ1-5, with 8 bases matching TRBD1. The CDR3 is 15 residues long. Germline CDR1 SGHRS, CDR2 YFSETQ. Trimming removed 0 bases from V and 3 bases from J; junction bases left unmatched: 2. The CDR3 DNA follows: TGCGCCAGCAGCTTGGGTCAGGGGGCCAATCAGCCCCAGCATTTT. This codes for CASSLGQGANQPQHF.

The V and J genes are TRBV5-1 and TRBJ1-3, with TRBD1 matching 8 bases. Germline V CDR1 and CDR2: SGHRS, YFSETQ. CDR3 length equals 16 residues. V gave up 2 bases and J gave up 2 bases; unmatched junction bases: 6. CDR3 DNA: TGCGCCAGCAGCTTCCGTGCAGGGGGCACTGGAAACACCATATATTTT. This sequence encodes CASSFRAGGTGNTIYF.

This chain links TRBV18 with TRBJ1-1; tentatively, D is TRBD1 (6 bases). This CDR3 contains 13 residues. CDR1 and CDR2 from the germline V gene are KGHSH and LQKENI. Trimming took 8 bases from V and 1 from J, leaving 11 bases between them. CDR3 DNA sequence: TGTGCCAGCCACGAGGGACAGAACACTGAAGCTTTCTTT. Protein product: CASHEGQNTEAFF. The whole variable domain, remainder taken from reference TRBV18 and TRBJ1-1, is NAGVMQNPRHLVRRRGQEARLRCSPMKGHSHVYWYRQLPEEGLKFMVYLQKENIIDESGMPKERFSAEFPKEGPSILRIQQVVRGDSAAYFCASHEGQNTEAFFGQGTRLTVV.

This chain uses TRBV5-1 with TRBJ2-4, with 7 bases fitting TRBD1. The V and J ends lost 3 bases and 7 bases, in that order; junction bases with no gene match: 10. This CDR3 contains 15 residues. Germline assignment: CDR1 SGHRS and CDR2 YFSETQ. CDR3 residues: CASSYADRDPNIQYF. CDR3 bases: TGCGCCAGCAGCTACGCTGACAGGGATCCCAACATTCAGTACTTC. Combining the CDR3 with reference TRBV5-1 and TRBJ2-4 gives the whole variable domain KAGVTQTPRYLIKTRGQQVTLSCSPISGHRSVSWYQQTPGQGLQFLFEYFSETQRNKGNFPGRFSGRQFSNSRSEMNVSTLELGDSALYLCASSYADRDPNIQYFGAGTRLSVL.

The chain recombines TRBV5-5 with TRBJ2-5, with D maybe TRBD2 (5 bases). The CDR3 length is 14 residues. CDR1 SGHKS and CDR2 YYEKEE come from the germline V gene (reference sequence). Deletions cut 1 base from V and 3 bases from J, with 10 bases between. The CDR3 is CASSLSGTEETQYF. CDR3 in DNA: TGTGCCAGCAGCTTGTCGGGAACAGAAGAGACCCAGTACTTC. The variable domain in full, completed from reference TRBV5-5 and TRBJ2-5, reads DAGVTQSPTHLIKTRGQQVTLRCSPISGHKSVSWYQQVLGQGPQFIFQYYEKEERGRGNFPDRFSARQFPNYSSELNVNALLLGDSALYLCASSLSGTEETQYFGPGTRLLVL.

The chain carries TRBV24-1 and TRBJ2-2, with a possible D match to TRBD2 (6 bases). The CDR3 extends over 15 amino acids. The germline V gene has CDR1 KGHDR and CDR2 SFDVKD. Trimming took off 3 bases at V and 4 bases at J, with 11 bases between the two ends. The CDR3 nucleotides read TGTGCCACCAGTGATACCTCGGGACTCACCGGGGAGCTGTTTTTT. Translation gives CATSDTSGLTGELFF.

The rearrangement links TRBV11-2 to TRBJ1-2; a weak D match, TRBD1 (5 bases). Trimming took off 5 bases at V and 7 bases at J, with 17 bases between the two ends. This CDR3 has 14 amino acids. Germline loops: CDR1 SGHAT, CDR2 FQNNGV. CDR3 amino acids: CASSPGGTVPGYTF. CDR3 DNA sequence: TGTGCCAGCAGCCCGGGGGGTACGGTCCCTGGCTACACCTTC.

The J gene is TRBJ1-1, the V gene TRBV24-1; tentative D call: TRBD1 (5 bases). There are 16 residues in the CDR3. Trimming took 5 bases from V and 3 from J, leaving 18 bases between them. CDR1 is KGHDR and CDR2 is SFDVKD in the germline V gene. CDR3 bases: TGTGCCACCAGTGGGGACGCTCCCGGGAGAGACACTGAAGCTTTCTTT. Protein product: CATSGDAPGRDTEAFF.

The V and J genes are TRBV3-1 (or the pseudogene TRBV3-2) and TRBJ1-1; 7 bases agree with TRBD1. The CDR3 totals 15 residues. Germline CDR1 and CDR2: LGHDT and YNNKEL (reference sequence). Trimming removed 2 bases from V and 4 bases from J; junction bases left unmatched: 7. CDR3 amino acids: CASSQPDRAGTEAFF. As DNA, the CDR3 is TGTGCCAGCAGCCAACCCGACAGGGCCGGCACTGAAGCTTTCTTT.

The chain recombines TRBV7-9 with TRBJ1-1; tentative D call: TRBD1 (6 bases). CDR1 and CDR2 (germline): SEHNR, FQNEAQ (reference sequence). V was shortened by 5 bases and J by 0 bases, with 22 bases between the two germline ends. The CDR3 is 18 residues long. CDR3 nucleotide sequence: TGTGCCAGCAGCGGCAGGCGGGGGCAGCAGGTAATGAACACTGAAGCTTTCTTT. Amino acids: CASSGRRGQQVMNTEAFF. Combining the CDR3 with reference TRBV7-9 and TRBJ1-1 gives the whole variable domain DTGVSQNPRHKITKRGQNVTFRCDPISEHNRLYWYRQTLGQGPEFLTYFQNEAQLEKSRLLSDRFSAERPKGSFSTLEIQRTEQGDSAMYLCASSGRRGQQVMNTEAFFGQGTRLTVV.

The chain is built from TRBV9 and TRBJ1-6; 7 bases are a match to TRBD1. This CDR3 contains 16 residues. Trimming cost V 3 bases and J 7 bases; bases outside gene matches: 10. Looked up from germline, CDR1 is SGDLS and CDR2 is YYNGEE. The CDR3 here is CASSAGRQGENSPLHF. The DNA for the CDR3 is TGTGCCAGCAGCGCCGGTAGACAGGGTGAGAATTCACCCCTCCACTTT. The full variable domain, completed using reference TRBV9 and TRBJ1-6, is DSGVTQTPKHLITATGQRVTLRCSPRSGDLSVYWYQQSLDQGLQFLIQYYNGEERAKGNILERFSAQQFPDLHSELNLSSLELGDSALYFCASSAGRQGENSPLHFGNGTRLTVT.

The J gene is TRBJ1-5, the V gene TRBV18; TRBD1 matches at 9 bases. Germline V gene data show CDR1 as KGHSH and CDR2 as LQKENI. The CDR3 is made up of 17 amino acids. V trimming: 2 bases; J trimming: 2 bases; junction bases outside the gene matches: 7. The CDR3 sequence: CASSPAGQGAGNQPQHF. CDR3 DNA sequence: TGTGCCAGCTCACCAGCGGGACAGGGTGCGGGCAATCAGCCCCAGCATTTT.

V and J are TRBV2 and TRBJ2-5, with a possible D match to TRBD2 (5 bases). This CDR3 has 13 residues. Germline CDR1 and CDR2: SNHLY and FYNNEI. V dropped 10 bases and J dropped 5 bases, with 17 bases sitting between them. CDR3 in DNA: TGTGCCAACTCTAGGAGGTTGGTTGAGACCCAGTACTTC. Encoded protein: CANSRRLVETQYF.

The chain uses TRBV27 and TRBJ1-2; D unclear. Per the germline V gene, CDR1 is MNHEY and CDR2 is SMNVEV (reference sequence). This CDR3 region has 13 residues. V dropped 6 bases and J dropped 3 bases, with 11 bases sitting between them. In DNA, the CDR3 is TGTGCCAGCAGCCCCTCCCAGTACTATGGCTACACCTTC. As protein: CASSPSQYYGYTF.

The V gene is TRBV3-1 (or the pseudogene TRBV3-2), the J gene TRBJ1-1, with 10 positions matching TRBD1. The CDR3 contains 15 residues. The junction had 8 bases not matched to a gene; V was cut back by 4 bases and J by 6 bases. Germline V CDR1 and CDR2: LGHDT, YNNKEL (reference sequence). CDR3: CASSLPGQGISEAFF. The CDR3 nucleotides read TGTGCCAGCAGCCTACCGGGACAGGGGATCTCTGAAGCTTTCTTT.

V and J are TRBV29-1 and TRBJ1-2; D is possibly TRBD1 (5 bases). V lost 8 bases to trimming and J lost 6 bases, with 19 bases between them. From germline, CDR1 is SQVTM and CDR2 ANQGSEA. This CDR3 has 13 amino acids. The CDR3 is CSYRVGGGDGYTF. CDR3 nucleotides: TGCAGCTATAGAGTCGGGGGAGGGGATGGCTACACCTTC. The whole variable domain, remainder taken from reference TRBV29-1 and TRBJ1-2, is SAVISQKPSRDICQRGTSLTIQCQVDSQVTMMFWYRQQPGQSLTLIATANQGSEATYESGFVIDKFPISRPNLTFSTLTVSNMSPEDSSIYLCSYRVGGGDGYTFGSGTRLTVV.

The V call is TRBV7-9, the J call TRBJ1-2; D not resolved. The V gene's germline CDR1 is SEHNR and CDR2 FQNEAQ (reference sequence). CDR3 length: 12 amino acids. V shed 1 base and J shed 8 bases, with 8 bases lying between them. This CDR3 reads CASSLESGGYTF. In DNA, the CDR3 is TGTGCCAGCAGCTTAGAGTCAGGAGGCTACACCTTC.

This chain links TRBV9 with TRBJ1-2, with D perhaps matching TRBD1 (5 bases). Germline V gene data show CDR1 as SGDLS and CDR2 as YYNGEE. The CDR3 runs to 15 residues. V gave up 0 bases and J gave up 0 bases, with 9 bases separating them. Here the CDR3 DNA reads TGTGCCAGCAGCGTAGGTGGGGCGGCTAACTATGGCTACACCTTC. Protein product: CASSVGGAANYGYTF.

V is TRBV2 and J is TRBJ1-1, with D hard to call. The germline V and J ends were trimmed by 11 bases and 0 bases, with 13 bases remaining between them. This CDR3 region has 13 residues. Germline CDR1 SNHLY, CDR2 FYNNEI. The chain's CDR3 is CAASLFMNTEAFF. The CDR3 nucleotides read TGTGCCGCTAGCCTTTTCATGAACACTGAAGCTTTCTTT.

This rearrangement joins TRBV5-6 to TRBJ1-3, with D tentatively TRBD1 (6 bases). The V end lost 4 bases, the J end lost 0 bases, and 11 bases lay between the germline ends. This CDR3 has 15 residues. The germline gives CDR1 SGHDT, CDR2 YYEEEE. CDR3 DNA sequence: TGTGCCAGCAGCCCAGGACAGCTCTCTGGAAACACCATATATTTT. Its protein product is CASSPGQLSGNTIYF.

This clone was seen just once. V usage is TRBV6-4 and J usage is TRBJ1-1; unclear D gene. The CDR3 length is 13 residues. V gave up 8 bases and J gave up 1 base, with 11 bases separating them. Germline V gene data show CDR1 as MRHNA and CDR2 as SNTAGT. The CDR3 DNA follows: TGTGCCAGCCCCCATCAACAGAACACTGAAGCTTTCTTT. This gives the protein CASPHQQNTEAFF.

The chain joins TRBV9 to TRBJ1-3; 9 nucleotides agree with TRBD1. CDR3 length: 17 residues. Germline CDR1 is SGDLS and CDR2 is YYNGEE. With 0 bases clipped from V and 0 bases from J, the junction kept 4 bases outside the gene matches. As DNA, the CDR3 is TGTGCCAGCAGCGTAGAGTTACAGGGGGCCTCTGGAAACACCATATATTTT. Amino acids: CASSVELQGASGNTIYF. Complete variable domain (other parts from reference TRBV9 and TRBJ1-3): DSGVTQTPKHLITATGQRVTLRCSPRSGDLSVYWYQQSLDQGLQFLIQYYNGEERAKGNILERFSAQQFPDLHSELNLSSLELGDSALYFCASSVELQGASGNTIYFGEGSWLTVV.

CDR3 in DNA: TGTGCCAGCAGCTTTCCAAGGGACATTGGCCCCGGGGAGCTGTTTTTT. This gives the protein CASSFPRDIGPGELFF. This chain links TRBV7-3 with TRBJ2-2, with D possibly TRBD1 on 6 matching bases. Trimming took 3 bases from V and 6 from J, leaving 17 bases between them. The CDR3 extends over 16 amino acids. Looked up from germline, CDR1 is SGHTA and CDR2 is FQGTGA.

V and J are TRBV6-5 and TRBJ2-7, with 7 nucleotides matching TRBD1. CDR3 length: 16 amino acids. Trimming removed 0 bases from V and 7 bases from J; junction bases left unmatched: 12. Germline CDR1 reads MNHEY; CDR2 reads SVGAGI. The chain's CDR3 is CASSYSKNRGPGEQYF. The CDR3 region has the DNA TGTGCCAGCAGTTACTCGAAAAACAGGGGACCCGGGGAGCAGTACTTC.